What follows describes a single T cell receptor beta chain. This clonotype was recorded a few times. Its binding antigen is unknown. Base qualities are not recorded, but no much larger clone differs from it by a single base. These data are taken from a study of T-cell reconstitution after alpha-beta-depleted transplantation in children listed by TCRdb under 2016. Describing the broader study: The study quantitatively tracked T-cell immune reconstitution after TCRalphabeta/CD19-depleted allogeneic hematopoietic cell transplantation in children using TCR repertoire profiling.

Reading the germline V gene gives CDR1 SGHRS and CDR2 YFSETQ. Including cysteine and phenylalanine, the CDR3 has 15 amino acids. The kept DNA is CDR3 alone, 45 bases in frame from the first base. The germline V and J ends show losses of 6 bases and 4 bases respectively, and no gene match explains 8 bases of the junction. Library preparation used PCR. Sequencing was carried out with an Illumina HiSeq 2500. TCR libraries were prepared with molecular barcoding, using unique molecular identifiers to normalize TCRbeta repertoire quantification. Through fastp at Q25 and MiXCR, TCRdb rebuilt clones from the public reads, retaining in-frame beta chains. Entries are consolidated by CDR3 protein sequence, retaining the most common genes and DNA. The sample table holds approximately 510,000 distinct CDR3 sequences, of which approximately 20% were seen once. The ten largest account for roughly 3.3% of the sample.

The starting material was PBMCs from the stem cell graft donor, obtained from the stem cell graft. The TCR originated in a human donor who donated a stem cell graft to a child with acute lymphoblastic leukemia. Recombination joined TRBV5-1 with TRBJ2-3, and TRBD1 aligns with 10 junction nucleotides. The CDR3 corresponds to CASTFDRGLSDTQYF. The sequenced DNA is TGCGCCAGCACCTTCGACAGGGGGCTATCAGATACGCAGTATTTT. Joined to the reference TRBV5-1 and TRBJ2-3 proteins, this CDR3 gives the full variable domain: KAGVTQTPRYLIKTRGQQVTLSCSPISGHRSVSWYQQTPGQGLQFLFEYFSETQRNKGNFPGRFSGRQFSNSRSEMNVSTLELGDSALYLCASTFDRGLSDTQYFGPGTRLTVL.